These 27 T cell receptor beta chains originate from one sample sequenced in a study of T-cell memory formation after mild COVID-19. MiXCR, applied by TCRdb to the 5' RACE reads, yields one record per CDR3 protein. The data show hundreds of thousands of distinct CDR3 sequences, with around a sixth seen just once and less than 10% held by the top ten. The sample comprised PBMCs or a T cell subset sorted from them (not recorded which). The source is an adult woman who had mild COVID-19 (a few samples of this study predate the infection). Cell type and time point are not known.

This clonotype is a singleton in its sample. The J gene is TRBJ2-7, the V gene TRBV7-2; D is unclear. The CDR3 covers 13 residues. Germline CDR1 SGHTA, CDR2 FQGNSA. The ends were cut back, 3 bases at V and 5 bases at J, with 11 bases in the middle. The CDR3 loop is CASSFGRPHEQYF. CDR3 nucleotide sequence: TGTGCCAGCAGCTTTGGGCGGCCCCACGAGCAGTACTTC.

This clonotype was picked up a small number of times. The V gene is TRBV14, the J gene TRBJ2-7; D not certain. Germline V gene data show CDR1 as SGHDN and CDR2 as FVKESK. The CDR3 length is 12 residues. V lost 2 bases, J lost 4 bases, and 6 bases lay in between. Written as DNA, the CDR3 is TGTGCCAGCAGCCAAAACCCTTACGAGCAGTACTTC. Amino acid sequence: CASSQNPYEQYF.

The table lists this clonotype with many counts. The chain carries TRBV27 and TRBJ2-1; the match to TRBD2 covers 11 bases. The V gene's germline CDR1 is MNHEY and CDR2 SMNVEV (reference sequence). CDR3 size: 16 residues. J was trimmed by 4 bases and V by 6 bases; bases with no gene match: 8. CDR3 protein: CASSNQLAGEYNEQFF. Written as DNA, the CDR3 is TGTGCCAGCAGCAATCAACTAGCGGGAGAATACAATGAGCAGTTCTTC.

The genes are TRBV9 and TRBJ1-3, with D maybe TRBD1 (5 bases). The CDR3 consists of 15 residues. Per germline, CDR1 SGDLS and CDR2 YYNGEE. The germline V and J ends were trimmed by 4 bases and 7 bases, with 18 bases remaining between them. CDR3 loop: CASSTTAGSGNTIYF. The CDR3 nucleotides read TGTGCCAGCAGCACCACCGCAGGGTCAGGGAACACCATATATTTT.

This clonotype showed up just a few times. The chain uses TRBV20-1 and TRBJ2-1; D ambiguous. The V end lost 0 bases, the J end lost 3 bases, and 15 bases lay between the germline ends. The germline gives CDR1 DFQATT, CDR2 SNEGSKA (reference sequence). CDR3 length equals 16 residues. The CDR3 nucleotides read TGCAGTGCTAGAGATGGCCGTGGTAGCTACTACAATGAGCAGTTCTTC. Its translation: CSARDGRGSYYNEQFF.

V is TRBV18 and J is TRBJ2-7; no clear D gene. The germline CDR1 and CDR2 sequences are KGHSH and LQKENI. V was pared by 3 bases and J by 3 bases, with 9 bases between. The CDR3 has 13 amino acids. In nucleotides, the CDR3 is TGTGCCAGCTCACCTAAGGTGGGCTACGAGCAGTACTTC. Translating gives CASSPKVGYEQYF. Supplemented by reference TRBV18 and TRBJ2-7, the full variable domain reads NAGVMQNPRHLVRRRGQEARLRCSPMKGHSHVYWYRQLPEEGLKFMVYLQKENIIDESGMPKERFSAEFPKEGPSILRIQQVVRGDSAAYFCASSPKVGYEQYFGPGTRLTVT.

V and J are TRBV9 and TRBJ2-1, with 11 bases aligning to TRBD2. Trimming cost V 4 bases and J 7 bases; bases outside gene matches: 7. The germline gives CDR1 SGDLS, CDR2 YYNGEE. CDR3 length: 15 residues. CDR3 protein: CASSKTSGVQNEQFF. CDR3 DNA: TGTGCCAGCAGCAAGACTAGCGGGGTTCAAAATGAGCAGTTCTTC.

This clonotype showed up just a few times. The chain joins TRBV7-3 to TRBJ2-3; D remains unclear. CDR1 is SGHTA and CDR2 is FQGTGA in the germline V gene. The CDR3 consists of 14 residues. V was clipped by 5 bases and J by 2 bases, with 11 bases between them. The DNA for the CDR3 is TGTGCCAGCAGCCCGGCCCCACACACAGATACGCAGTATTTT. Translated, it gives CASSPAPHTDTQYF.

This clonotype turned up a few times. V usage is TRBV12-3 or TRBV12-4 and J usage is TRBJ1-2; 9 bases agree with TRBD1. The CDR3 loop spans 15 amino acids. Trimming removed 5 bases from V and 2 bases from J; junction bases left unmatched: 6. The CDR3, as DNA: TGTGCCAGCAGTAAAACCGGGACAGGGAACTATGGCTACACCTTC. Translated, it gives CASSKTGTGNYGYTF.

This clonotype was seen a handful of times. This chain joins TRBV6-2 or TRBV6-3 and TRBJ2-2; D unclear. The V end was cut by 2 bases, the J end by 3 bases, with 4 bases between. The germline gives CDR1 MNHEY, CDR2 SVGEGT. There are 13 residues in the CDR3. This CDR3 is CASSYGDTGELFF. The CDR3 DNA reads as TGTGCCAGCAGTTACGGGGACACCGGGGAGCTGTTTTTT.

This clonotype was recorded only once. DNA of the CDR3: TGTGCCAGCAGTTCACTAGCGGGAGTTGGTGATGAGCAGTTCTTC. This translates into CASSSLAGVGDEQFF. The genes are TRBV2 and TRBJ2-1; 11 bases agree with TRBD2. The CDR3 contains 15 residues. V shed 5 bases, J shed 8 bases, and the junction held 8 bases outside the gene matches. CDR1 and CDR2 from the germline V gene are SNHLY and FYNNEI.

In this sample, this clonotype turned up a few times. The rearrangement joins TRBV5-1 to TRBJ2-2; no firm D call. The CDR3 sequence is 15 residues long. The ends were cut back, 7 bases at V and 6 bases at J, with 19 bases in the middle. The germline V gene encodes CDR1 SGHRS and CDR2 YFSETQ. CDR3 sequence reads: CASQTRLGAPGELFF. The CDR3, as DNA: TGCGCCAGCCAAACGCGTTTGGGTGCCCCCGGGGAGCTGTTTTTT.

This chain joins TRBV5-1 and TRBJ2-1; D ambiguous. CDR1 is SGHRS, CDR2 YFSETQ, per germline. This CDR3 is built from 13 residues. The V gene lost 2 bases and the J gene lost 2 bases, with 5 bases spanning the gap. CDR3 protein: CASSFETYNEQFF. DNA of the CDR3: TGCGCCAGCAGCTTCGAGACCTACAATGAGCAGTTCTTC.

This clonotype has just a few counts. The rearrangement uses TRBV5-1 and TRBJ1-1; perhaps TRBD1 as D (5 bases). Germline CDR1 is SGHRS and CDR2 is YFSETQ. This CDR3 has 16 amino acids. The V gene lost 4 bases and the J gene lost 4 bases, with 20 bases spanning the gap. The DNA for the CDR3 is TGCGCCAGCAGCATTCGGGACCCCCGCGTCGGCACTGAAGCTTTCTTT. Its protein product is CASSIRDPRVGTEAFF.

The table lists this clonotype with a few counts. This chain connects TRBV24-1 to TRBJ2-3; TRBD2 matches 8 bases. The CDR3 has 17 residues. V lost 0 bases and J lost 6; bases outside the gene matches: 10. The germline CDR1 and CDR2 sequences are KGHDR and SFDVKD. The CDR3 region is CATSDLSPAGDLDTQYF. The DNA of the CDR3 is TGTGCCACCAGTGATTTGTCCCCAGCGGGAGATCTGGATACGCAGTATTTT.

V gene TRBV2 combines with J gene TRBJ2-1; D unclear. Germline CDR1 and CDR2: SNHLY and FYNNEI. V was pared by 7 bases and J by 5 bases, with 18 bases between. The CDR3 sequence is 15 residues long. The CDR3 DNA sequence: TGTGCCAGCATCTCCGACAATTTCGCCAACAATGAGCAGTTCTTC. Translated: CASISDNFANNEQFF.

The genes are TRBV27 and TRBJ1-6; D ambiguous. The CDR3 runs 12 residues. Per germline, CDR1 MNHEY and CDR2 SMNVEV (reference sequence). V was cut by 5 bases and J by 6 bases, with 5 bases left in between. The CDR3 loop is CASSGLNSPLHF. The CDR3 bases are TGTGCCAGCAGTGGCCTTAATTCACCCCTCCACTTT.

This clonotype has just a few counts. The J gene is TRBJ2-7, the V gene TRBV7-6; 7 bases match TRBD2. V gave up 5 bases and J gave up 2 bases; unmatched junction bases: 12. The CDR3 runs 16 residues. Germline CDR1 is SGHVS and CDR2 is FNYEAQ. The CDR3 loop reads CASSPNTGGGPYEQYF. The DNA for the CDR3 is TGTGCCAGCAGCCCCAATACGGGGGGTGGCCCCTACGAGCAGTACTTC.

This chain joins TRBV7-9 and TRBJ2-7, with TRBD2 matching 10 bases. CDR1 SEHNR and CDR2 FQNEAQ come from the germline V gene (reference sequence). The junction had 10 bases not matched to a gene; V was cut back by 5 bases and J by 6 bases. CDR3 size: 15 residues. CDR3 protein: CASSAPLAGAGEQYF. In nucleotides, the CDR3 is TGTGCCAGCAGCGCCCCTCTAGCGGGAGCTGGCGAGCAGTACTTC.

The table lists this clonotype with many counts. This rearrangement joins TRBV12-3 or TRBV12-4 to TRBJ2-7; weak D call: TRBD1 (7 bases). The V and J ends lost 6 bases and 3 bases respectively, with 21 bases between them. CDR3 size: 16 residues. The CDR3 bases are TGTGCCAGCAGCCCACTTGGGGCAGGGGGGAGCTACGAGCAGTACTTC. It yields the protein CASSPLGAGGSYEQYF.

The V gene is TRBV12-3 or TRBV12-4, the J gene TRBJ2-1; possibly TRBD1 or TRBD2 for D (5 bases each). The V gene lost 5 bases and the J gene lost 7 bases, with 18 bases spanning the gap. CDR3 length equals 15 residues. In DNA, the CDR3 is TGTGCCAGCAGTCTCGGACTGGGGTGGGGGAATGAGCAGTTCTTC. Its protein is CASSLGLGWGNEQFF.

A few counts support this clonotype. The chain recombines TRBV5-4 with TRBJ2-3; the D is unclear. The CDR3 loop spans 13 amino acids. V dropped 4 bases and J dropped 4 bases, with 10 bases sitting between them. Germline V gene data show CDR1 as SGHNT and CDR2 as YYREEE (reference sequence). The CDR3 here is CASSSPSSDTQYF. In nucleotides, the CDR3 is TGTGCCAGCAGCAGCCCTAGTTCAGATACGCAGTATTTT. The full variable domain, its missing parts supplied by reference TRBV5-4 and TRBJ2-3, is ETGVTQSPTHLIKTRGQQVTLRCSSQSGHNTVSWYQQALGQGPQFIFQYYREEENGRGNFPPRFSGLQFPNYSSELNVNALELDDSALYLCASSSPSSDTQYFGPGTRLTVL.

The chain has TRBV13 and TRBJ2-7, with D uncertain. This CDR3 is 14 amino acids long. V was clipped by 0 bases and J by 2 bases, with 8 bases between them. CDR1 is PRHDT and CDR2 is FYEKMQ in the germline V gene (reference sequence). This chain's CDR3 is CASSLGSSTYEQYF. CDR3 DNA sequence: TGTGCCAGCAGCTTAGGAAGCAGTACCTACGAGCAGTACTTC.

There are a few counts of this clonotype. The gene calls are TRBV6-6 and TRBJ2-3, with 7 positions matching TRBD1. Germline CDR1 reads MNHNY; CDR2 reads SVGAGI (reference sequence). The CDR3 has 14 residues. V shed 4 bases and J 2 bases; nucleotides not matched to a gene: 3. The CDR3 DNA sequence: TGTGCCAGCAGTTTGGACAGGATCACAGATACGCAGTATTTT. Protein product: CASSLDRITDTQYF.

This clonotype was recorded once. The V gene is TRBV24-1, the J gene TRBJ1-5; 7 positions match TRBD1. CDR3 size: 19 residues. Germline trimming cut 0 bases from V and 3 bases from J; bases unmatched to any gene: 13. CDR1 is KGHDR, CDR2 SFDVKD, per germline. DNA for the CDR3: TGTGCCACCAGTGATTTGCGTCGACAGGGCCTCGATTCCAATCAGCCCCAGCATTTT. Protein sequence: CATSDLRRQGLDSNQPQHF.

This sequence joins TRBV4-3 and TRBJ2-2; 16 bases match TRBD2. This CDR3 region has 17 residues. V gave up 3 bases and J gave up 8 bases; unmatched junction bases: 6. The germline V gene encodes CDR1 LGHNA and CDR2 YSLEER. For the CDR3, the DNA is TGCGCCAGCAGCCACCCGGGACTAGCGGGAGGGTCAGGGGAGCTGTTTTTT. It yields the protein CASSHPGLAGGSGELFF.

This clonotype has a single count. The CDR3 reads CASRPRAGTYNEQFF. The CDR3 DNA reads as TGTGCCAGCAGGCCCAGGGCGGGTACCTACAATGAGCAGTTCTTC. V is TRBV6-5 and J is TRBJ2-1; D may be TRBD1 or TRBD2 (5 bases each). The CDR3 is made up of 15 amino acids. Germline values: CDR1 MNHEY, CDR2 SVGAGI. V was clipped by 6 bases and J by 2 bases, with 14 bases between them.